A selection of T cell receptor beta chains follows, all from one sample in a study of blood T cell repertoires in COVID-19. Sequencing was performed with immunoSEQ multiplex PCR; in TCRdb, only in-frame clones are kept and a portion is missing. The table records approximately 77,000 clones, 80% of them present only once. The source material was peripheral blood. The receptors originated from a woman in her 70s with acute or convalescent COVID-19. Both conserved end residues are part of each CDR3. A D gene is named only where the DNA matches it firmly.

CDR3: CATKYGQGANTEAFF
V: TRBV19
J: TRBJ1-1
D: TRBD1
length: 15

CDR3: CASSNPGGGTDTQYF
V: TRBV19
J: TRBJ2-3
D: TRBD2
length: 15

CDR3: CASSPRDRMNTEAFF
V: TRBV16
J: TRBJ1-1
D: TRBD1
length: 15

CDR3: CASSALWGQGAYDEQFF
V: TRBV5-1
J: TRBJ2-1
D: TRBD1
length: 17

CDR3: CASSSTGGTDTQYF
V: TRBV11-2
J: TRBJ2-3
D: TRBD1
length: 14

CDR3: CASSPGGDGYTF
V: TRBV18
J: TRBJ1-2
D: .
length: 12

CDR3: CASSRGLGTEAFF
V: TRBV5-1
J: TRBJ1-1
D: TRBD1
length: 13

CDR3: CASSYSYPYTNTEAFF
V: TRBV6-5
J: TRBJ1-1
D: .
length: 16

CDR3: CASSTGAGGQPQHF
V: TRBV6-2/TRBV6-3
J: TRBJ1-5
D: TRBD1
length: 14

CDR3: CASSLSSGGAGETQYF
V: TRBV5-1
J: TRBJ2-5
D: TRBD2
length: 16

CDR3: CASSETRIGGFGYTF
V: TRBV6-1
J: TRBJ1-2
D: .
length: 15

CDR3: CASSRFLPGENSPLHF
V: TRBV18
J: TRBJ1-6
D: .
length: 16

CDR3: CASRGTEENYGYTF
V: TRBV7-9
J: TRBJ1-2
D: TRBD1
length: 14

CDR3: CASSLASGNGSYNEQFF
V: TRBV5-7
J: TRBJ2-1
D: .
length: 17

CDR3: CASSQSPRDQLYGYTF
V: TRBV23-1
J: TRBJ1-2
D: .
length: 16

CDR3: CASSKAGRTVGFYGYTF
V: TRBV21-1
J: TRBJ1-2
D: .
length: 17

CDR3: CASSYPDRDNSPLHF
V: TRBV6-5
J: TRBJ1-6
D: TRBD1
length: 15

CDR3: CATSRDEVAGGPGGTGELFF
V: TRBV15
J: TRBJ2-2
D: TRBD2
length: 20

CDR3: CASSPIRGSGVMKSETQYF
V: TRBV7-3
J: TRBJ2-5
D: TRBD2
length: 19

CDR3: CAISVAGGVDTQYF
V: TRBV10-3
J: TRBJ2-3
D: TRBD2
length: 14

CDR3: CATSETGEAYGYTF
V: TRBV24-1
J: TRBJ1-2
D: TRBD1
length: 14

CDR3: CASSLGTGSGYTF
V: TRBV11-3
J: TRBJ1-2
D: TRBD1
length: 13

CDR3: CASSPRYGPEQYF
V: TRBV3-1/TRBV3-2
J: TRBJ2-7
D: .
length: 13

CDR3: CASSSQGFGTDTQYF
V: TRBV7-3
J: TRBJ2-3
D: .
length: 15

CDR3: CASSPRIGADTEAFF
V: TRBV27
J: TRBJ1-1
D: .
length: 15

CDR3: CASGEVAVDYEQYF
V: TRBV10-1
J: TRBJ2-7
D: .
length: 14

CDR3: CASSDVTGGREKLFF
V: TRBV6-2/TRBV6-3
J: TRBJ1-4
D: TRBD1
length: 15

CDR3: CSVEQGSTDTQYF
V: TRBV29-1
J: TRBJ2-3
D: .
length: 13

CDR3: CASSRTSGGAYNEQFF
V: TRBV27
J: TRBJ2-1
D: TRBD2
length: 16

CDR3: CASSYGTVEQYF
V: TRBV6-2/TRBV6-3
J: TRBJ2-7
D: TRBD1
length: 12

CDR3: CASSYHRRETQYF
V: TRBV6-5
J: TRBJ2-5
D: .
length: 13

CDR3: CASSFIQERNYGYTF
V: TRBV13
J: TRBJ1-2
D: .
length: 15

CDR3: CASSVPTGGLNTGELFF
V: TRBV9
J: TRBJ2-2
D: .
length: 17

CDR3: CASSEPRGRGARKDYEQYF
V: TRBV6-1
J: TRBJ2-7
D: .
length: 19

CDR3: CASSLAAATTDTQYF
V: TRBV7-2
J: TRBJ2-3
D: .
length: 15

CDR3: CATSESRAGGRETQYF
V: TRBV24-1
J: TRBJ2-5
D: TRBD2
length: 16

CDR3: CASSFWGLGNSPLHF
V: TRBV5-6
J: TRBJ1-6
D: .
length: 15

CDR3: CASSLTSGNQPQHF
V: TRBV5-5
J: TRBJ1-5
D: .
length: 14

CDR3: CASRTGYNEQFF
V: TRBV7-9
J: TRBJ2-1
D: .
length: 12